This T cell receptor beta chain was observed in a study of blood T cell repertoires in COVID-19. The overall study: Sources were T cells, B-cell-depleted T cells, or PBMCs; the material itself was cDNA or gDNA.

This clone was counted once. Patients from Seattle were sampled longitudinally, starting during active infection. Only in-frame clones appear in the TCRdb table, and some are missing; sequencing was by immunoSEQ multiplex PCR. Of about 300,000 clones listed, 85% to 90% are singletons. The germline V gene encodes CDR1 SNHLY and CDR2 FYNNEI. V lost 5 bases to trimming and J lost 0 bases; unmatched junction nucleotides: 5. This CDR3 is built from 16 residues. This sequence originates from a woman under 40 with COVID-19, enrolled during active disease. The sequenced material came from peripheral blood. The chain couples TRBV2 to TRBJ2-4; 9 bases agree with TRBD1. CDR3 nucleotide sequence: TGTGCCAGCAGTCGGGACAGGGTTATAGCCAAAAACATTCAGTACTTC. This codes for CASSRDRVIAKNIQYF. Full variable domain (rest looked up from reference TRBV2 and TRBJ2-4): EPEVTQTPSHQVTQMGQEVILRCVPISNHLYFYWYRQILGQKVEFLVSFYNNEISEKSEIFDDQFSVERPDGSNFTLKIRSTKLEDSAMYFCASSRDRVIAKNIQYFGAGTRLSVL.